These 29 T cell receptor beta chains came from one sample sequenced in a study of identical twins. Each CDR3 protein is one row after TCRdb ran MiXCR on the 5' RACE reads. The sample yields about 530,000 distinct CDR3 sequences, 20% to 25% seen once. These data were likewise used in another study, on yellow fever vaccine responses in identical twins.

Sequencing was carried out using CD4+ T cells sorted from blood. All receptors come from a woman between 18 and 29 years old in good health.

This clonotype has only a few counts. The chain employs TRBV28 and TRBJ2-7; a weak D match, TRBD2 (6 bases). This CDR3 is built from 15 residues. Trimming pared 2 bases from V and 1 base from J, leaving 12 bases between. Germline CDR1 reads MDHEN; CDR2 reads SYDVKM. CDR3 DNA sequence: TGTGCCAGCAGTTTAGGGGGAGGCCCATCCTACGAGCAGTACTTC. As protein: CASSLGGGPSYEQYF.

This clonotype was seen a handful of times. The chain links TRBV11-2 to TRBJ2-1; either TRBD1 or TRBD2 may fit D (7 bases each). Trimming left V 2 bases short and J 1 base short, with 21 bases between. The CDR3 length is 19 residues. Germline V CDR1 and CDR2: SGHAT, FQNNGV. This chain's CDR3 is CASSLQGGLAAGSYNEQFF. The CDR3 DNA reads TGTGCCAGCAGCTTACAGGGGGGCCTAGCAGCGGGATCCTACAATGAGCAGTTCTTC.

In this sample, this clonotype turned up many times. CDR3 in amino acids: CASSFSAGSETQYF. The CDR3 bases are TGTGCCAGCAGTTTTTCCGCGGGGTCGGAGACCCAGTACTTC. The chain couples TRBV12-3 or TRBV12-4 to TRBJ2-5; D may be TRBD2 (6 bases). This CDR3 region has 14 residues. V shed 3 bases and J shed 5 bases, with 13 bases lying between them.

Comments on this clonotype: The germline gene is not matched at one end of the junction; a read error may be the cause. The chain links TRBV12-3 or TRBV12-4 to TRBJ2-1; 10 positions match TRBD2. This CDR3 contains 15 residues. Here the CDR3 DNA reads TGTGCCAGCAGCTTAGCGCCTAGCGGGAGAGGTGAGCAGTTCTTC. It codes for CASSLAPSGRGEQFF.

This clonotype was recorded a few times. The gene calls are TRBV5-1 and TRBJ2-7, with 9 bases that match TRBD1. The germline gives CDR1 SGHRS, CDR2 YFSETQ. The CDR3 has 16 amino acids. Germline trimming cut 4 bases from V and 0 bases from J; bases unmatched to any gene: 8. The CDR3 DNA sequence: TGCGCCAGCAGCCGGGGGACAGGGCCGAGCTCCTACGAGCAGTACTTC. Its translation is CASSRGTGPSSYEQYF.

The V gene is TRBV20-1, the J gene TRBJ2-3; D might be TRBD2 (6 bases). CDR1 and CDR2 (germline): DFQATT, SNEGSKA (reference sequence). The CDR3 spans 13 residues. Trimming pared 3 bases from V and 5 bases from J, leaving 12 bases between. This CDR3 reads CSASGGNKDTQYF. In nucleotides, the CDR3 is TGCAGTGCTAGTGGCGGGAATAAAGATACGCAGTATTTT.

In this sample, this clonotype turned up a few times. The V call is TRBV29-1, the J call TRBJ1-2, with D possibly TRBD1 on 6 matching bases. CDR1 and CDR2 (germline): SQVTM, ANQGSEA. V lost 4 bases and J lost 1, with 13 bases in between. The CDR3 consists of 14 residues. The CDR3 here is CSVVKTGFNYGYTF. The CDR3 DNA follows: TGCAGCGTTGTGAAGACAGGATTTAACTATGGCTACACCTTC.

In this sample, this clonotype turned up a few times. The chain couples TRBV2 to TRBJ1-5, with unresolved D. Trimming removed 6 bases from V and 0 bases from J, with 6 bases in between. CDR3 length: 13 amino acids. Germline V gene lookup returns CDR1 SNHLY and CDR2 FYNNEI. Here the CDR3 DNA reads TGTGCCAGCAGGTCATATAGCAATCAGCCCCAGCATTTT. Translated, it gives CASRSYSNQPQHF.

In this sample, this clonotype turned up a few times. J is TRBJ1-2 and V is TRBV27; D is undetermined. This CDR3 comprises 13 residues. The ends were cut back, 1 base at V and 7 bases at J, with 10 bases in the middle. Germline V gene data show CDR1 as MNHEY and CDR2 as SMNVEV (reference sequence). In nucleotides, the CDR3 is TGTGCCAGCAGTTTATTAGGGTCTGGTGGCTACACCTTC. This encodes CASSLLGSGGYTF.

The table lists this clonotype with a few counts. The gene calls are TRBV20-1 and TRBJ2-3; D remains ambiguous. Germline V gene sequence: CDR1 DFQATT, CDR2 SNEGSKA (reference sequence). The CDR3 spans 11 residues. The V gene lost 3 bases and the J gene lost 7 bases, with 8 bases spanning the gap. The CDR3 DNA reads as TGCAGTGCTAGGAGCTGGAATACGCAGTATTTT. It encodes CSARSWNTQYF.

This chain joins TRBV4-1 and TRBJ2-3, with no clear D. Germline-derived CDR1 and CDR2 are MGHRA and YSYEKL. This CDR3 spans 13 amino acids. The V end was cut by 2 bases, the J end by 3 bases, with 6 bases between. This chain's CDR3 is CASSQPQTDTQYF. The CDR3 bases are TGCGCCAGCAGCCAACCCCAAACAGATACGCAGTATTTT.

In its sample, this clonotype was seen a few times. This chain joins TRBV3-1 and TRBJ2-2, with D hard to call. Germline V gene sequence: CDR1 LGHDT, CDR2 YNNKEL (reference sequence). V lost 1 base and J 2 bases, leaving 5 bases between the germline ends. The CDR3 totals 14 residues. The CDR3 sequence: CASSQGHNTGELFF. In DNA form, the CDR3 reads TGTGCCAGCAGCCAAGGGCACAACACCGGGGAGCTGTTTTTT.

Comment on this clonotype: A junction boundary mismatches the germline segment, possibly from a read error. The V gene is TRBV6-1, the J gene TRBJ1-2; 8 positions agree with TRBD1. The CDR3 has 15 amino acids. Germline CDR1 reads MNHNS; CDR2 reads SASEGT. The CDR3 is CASRPQGAPNFGYTF. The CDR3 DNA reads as TGTGCCAGCAGACCTCAGGGGGCGCCGAACTTTGGCTACACCTTC.

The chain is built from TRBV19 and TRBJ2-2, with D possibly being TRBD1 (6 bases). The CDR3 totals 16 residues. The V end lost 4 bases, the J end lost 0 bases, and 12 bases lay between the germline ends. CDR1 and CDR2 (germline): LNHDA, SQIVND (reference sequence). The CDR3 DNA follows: TGTGCCAGTAGTAAGAACAGGGAGCCGAACACCGGGGAGCTGTTTTTT. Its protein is CASSKNREPNTGELFF.

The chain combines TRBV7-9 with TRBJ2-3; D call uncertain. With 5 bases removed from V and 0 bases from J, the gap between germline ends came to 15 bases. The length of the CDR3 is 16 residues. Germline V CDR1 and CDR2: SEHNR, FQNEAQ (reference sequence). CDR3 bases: TGTGCCAGCAGCCCAAAGGGTGGCCTTAGCACAGATACGCAGTATTTT. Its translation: CASSPKGGLSTDTQYF.

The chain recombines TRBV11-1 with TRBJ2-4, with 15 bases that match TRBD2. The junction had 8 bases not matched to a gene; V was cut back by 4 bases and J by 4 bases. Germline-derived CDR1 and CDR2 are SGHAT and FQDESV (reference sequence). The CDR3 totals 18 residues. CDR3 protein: CASSSIEGLAGGKNIQYF. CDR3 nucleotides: TGTGCCAGCAGCTCTATCGAAGGACTAGCGGGGGGGAAAAACATTCAGTACTTC.

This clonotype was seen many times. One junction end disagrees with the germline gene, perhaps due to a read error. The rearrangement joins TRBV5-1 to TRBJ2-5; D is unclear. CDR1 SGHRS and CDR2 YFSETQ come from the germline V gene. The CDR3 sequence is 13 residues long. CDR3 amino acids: CASSLGNQETQYF. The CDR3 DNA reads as TGTGCCAGCAGCTTAGGGAACCAAGAGACCCAGTACTTC. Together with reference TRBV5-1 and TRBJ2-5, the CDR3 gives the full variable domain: KAGVTQTPRYLIKTRGQQVTLSCSPISGHRSVSWYQQTPGQGLQFLFEYFSETQRNKGNFPGRFSGRQFSNSRSEMNVSTLELGDSALYLCASSLGNQETQYFGPGTRLLVL.

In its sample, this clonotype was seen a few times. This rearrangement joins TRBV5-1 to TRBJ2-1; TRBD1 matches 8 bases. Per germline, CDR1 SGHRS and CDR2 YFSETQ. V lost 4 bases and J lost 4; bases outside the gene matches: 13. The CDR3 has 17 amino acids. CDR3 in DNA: TGCGCCAGCAGCCTTGCTCAGACAGGGGTCCCTTACAATGAGCAGTTCTTC. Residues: CASSLAQTGVPYNEQFF. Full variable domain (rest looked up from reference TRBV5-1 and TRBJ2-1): KAGVTQTPRYLIKTRGQQVTLSCSPISGHRSVSWYQQTPGQGLQFLFEYFSETQRNKGNFPGRFSGRQFSNSRSEMNVSTLELGDSALYLCASSLAQTGVPYNEQFFGPGTRLTVL.

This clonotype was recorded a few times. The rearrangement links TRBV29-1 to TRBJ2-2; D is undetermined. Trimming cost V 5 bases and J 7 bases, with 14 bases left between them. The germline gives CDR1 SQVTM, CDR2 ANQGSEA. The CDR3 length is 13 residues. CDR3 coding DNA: TGCAGCGTTCACCCCGGCGGTAGCGGGGAGCTGTTTTTT. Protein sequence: CSVHPGGSGELFF.

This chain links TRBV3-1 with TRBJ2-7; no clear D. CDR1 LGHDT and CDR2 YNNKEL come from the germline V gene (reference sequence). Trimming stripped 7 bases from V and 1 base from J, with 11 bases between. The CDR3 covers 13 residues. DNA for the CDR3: TGTGCCAGCACCCAGTCTGATTCCTACGAGCAGTACTTC. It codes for CASTQSDSYEQYF.

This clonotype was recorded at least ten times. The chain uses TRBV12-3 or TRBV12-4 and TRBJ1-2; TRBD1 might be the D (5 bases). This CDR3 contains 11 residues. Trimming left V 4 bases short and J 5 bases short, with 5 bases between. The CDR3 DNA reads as TGTGCCAGCAGTTCAGGGTATGGCTACACCTTC. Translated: CASSSGYGYTF.

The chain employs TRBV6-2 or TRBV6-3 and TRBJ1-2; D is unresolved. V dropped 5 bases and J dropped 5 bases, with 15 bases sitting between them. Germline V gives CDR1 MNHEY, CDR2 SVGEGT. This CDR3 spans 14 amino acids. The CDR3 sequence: CASSKDGAFYGYTF. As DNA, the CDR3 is TGTGCCAGCAGTAAGGACGGAGCCTTTTATGGCTACACCTTC.

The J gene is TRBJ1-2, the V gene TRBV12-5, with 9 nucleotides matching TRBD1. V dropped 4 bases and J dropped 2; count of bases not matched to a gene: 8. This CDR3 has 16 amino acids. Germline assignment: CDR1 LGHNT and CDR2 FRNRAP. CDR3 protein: CASGSRDRAGNYGYTF. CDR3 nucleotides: TGTGCTAGTGGTTCACGGGACAGGGCGGGGAACTATGGCTACACCTTC. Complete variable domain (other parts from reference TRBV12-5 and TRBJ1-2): DARVTQTPRHKVTEMGQEVTMRCQPILGHNTVFWYRQTMMQGLELLAYFRNRAPLDDSGMPKDRFSAEMPDATLATLKIQPSEPRDSAVYFCASGSRDRAGNYGYTFGSGTRLTVV.

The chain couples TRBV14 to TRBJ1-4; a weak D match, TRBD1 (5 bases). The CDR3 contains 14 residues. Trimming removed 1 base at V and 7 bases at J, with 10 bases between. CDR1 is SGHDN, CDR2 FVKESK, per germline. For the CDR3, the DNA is TGTGCCAGCAGCCAAGGGCAGGGCTTTGAAAAACTGTTTTTT. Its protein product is CASSQGQGFEKLFF.

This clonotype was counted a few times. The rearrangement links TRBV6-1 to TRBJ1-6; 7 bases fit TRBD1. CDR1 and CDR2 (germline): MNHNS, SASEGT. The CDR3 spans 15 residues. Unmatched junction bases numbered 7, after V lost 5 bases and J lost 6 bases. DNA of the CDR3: TGTGCCAGCAGTAGGGGGGGACAGCTTAATTCACCCCTCCACTTT. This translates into CASSRGGQLNSPLHF.

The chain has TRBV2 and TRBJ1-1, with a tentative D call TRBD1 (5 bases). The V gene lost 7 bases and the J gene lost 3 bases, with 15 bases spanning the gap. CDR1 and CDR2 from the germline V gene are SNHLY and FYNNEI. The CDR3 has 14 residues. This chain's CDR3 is CASNPSGGDTEAFF. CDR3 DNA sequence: TGTGCCAGCAATCCCAGCGGAGGGGACACTGAAGCTTTCTTT.

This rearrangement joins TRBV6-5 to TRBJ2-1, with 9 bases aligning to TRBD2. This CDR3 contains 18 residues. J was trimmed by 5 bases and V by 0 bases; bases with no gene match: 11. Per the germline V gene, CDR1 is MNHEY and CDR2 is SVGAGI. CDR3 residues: CASSYSMIAGGPNNEQFF. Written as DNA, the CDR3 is TGTGCCAGCAGTTACTCGATGATTGCGGGAGGGCCTAACAATGAGCAGTTCTTC.

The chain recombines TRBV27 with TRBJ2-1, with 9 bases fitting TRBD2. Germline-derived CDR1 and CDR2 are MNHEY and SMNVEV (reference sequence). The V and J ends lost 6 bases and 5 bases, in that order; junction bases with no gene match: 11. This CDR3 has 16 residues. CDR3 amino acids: CASSTIRLAGHNEQFF. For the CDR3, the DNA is TGTGCCAGCAGCACTATTCGTCTAGCGGGGCACAATGAGCAGTTCTTC.

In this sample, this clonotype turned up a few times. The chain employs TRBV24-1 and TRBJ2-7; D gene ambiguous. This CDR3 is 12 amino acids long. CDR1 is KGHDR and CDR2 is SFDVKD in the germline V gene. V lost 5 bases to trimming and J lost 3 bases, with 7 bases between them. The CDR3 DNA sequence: TGTGCCACCAGTGTAGGCGTCTACGAGCAGTACTTC. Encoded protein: CATSVGVYEQYF.